This entry describes one T cell receptor beta chain. No antigen is known for it. V dropped 6 bases and J dropped 5; count of bases not matched to a gene: 9. CDR1 is SQVTM, CDR2 ANQGSEA, per germline. This CDR3 region has 13 residues. These data come from a study of OX40 agonist ivuxolimab in advanced cancers. Assay used: immunoSEQ multiplex PCR; TCRdb lists only in-frame clones, some missing. The data show approximately 40,000 clones, roughly 80% seen once. Whole-study results and caveats: Among some nonresponders, normalized T-cell clonal expansion was also low. At 0.1 to 3.0 mg/kg and by week 6, CD4+ and CD8+ T cells in the blood had expanded clonally. Partial responders at 0.1-3.0 mg/kg had among the lowest clonal expansion.

Sequenced here: CD4+ or CD8+ T cells sorted from blood, sampled in a trial of the OX40 agonist ivuxolimab. This chain connects TRBV29-1 to TRBJ1-1, with TRBD1 matching over 7 bases. This receptor was identified in an adult with an advanced solid tumor such as melanoma, head and neck, liver or kidney cancer. The CDR3 DNA follows: TGCAGCGTGGCAGGGGGGACGGGGACTGAAGCTTTCTTT. Translation: CSVAGGTGTEAFF.